These 18 T cell receptor beta chains share one sample of origin, sequenced in a study of T-cell memory formation after mild COVID-19. TCRdb processed the 5' RACE reads anew with MiXCR; each CDR3 protein has one entry. Of about 610,000 distinct CDR3 sequences in the sample, around 15% were seen once. The sequencing sample was made of PBMCs or a T cell subset sorted from them (not recorded which). The receptors shown here come from an adult woman who had mild COVID-19 (a few samples of this study predate the infection). Cell type and time point are not known.

This clonotype occurred a few times. The V gene is TRBV5-1, the J gene TRBJ1-1; D is unresolved. Germline loops: CDR1 SGHRS, CDR2 YFSETQ. There are 15 residues in the CDR3. V was clipped by 3 bases and J by 1 base, with 13 bases between them. For the CDR3, the DNA is TGCGCCAGCAGCTGGGTGGGCGGCCCGAACACTGAAGCTTTCTTT. Translating gives CASSWVGGPNTEAFF.

The genes are TRBV28 and TRBJ2-7, with 9 bases lining up with TRBD1. Losses at the gene ends were 6 bases for V and 6 bases for J; bases not matched to a gene: 9. The CDR3 consists of 14 residues. Germline V lookup: CDR1 MDHEN, CDR2 SYDVKM. Here the CDR3 DNA reads TGTGCCAGCAGCCCGACCGGGACAGGGAGCGAGCAGTACTTC. It specifies CASSPTGTGSEQYF.

This clonotype was counted between two and nine times. The V call is TRBV12-5, the J call TRBJ2-3; TRBD1 matches 7 bases. The V gene end was trimmed by 7 bases and the J gene end by 0 bases; junction bases not matched to a gene: 4. The CDR3 contains 14 residues. From germline, CDR1 is LGHNT and CDR2 FRNRAP. This chain's CDR3 is CASAPGQSTDTQYF. The CDR3 region has the DNA TGTGCTAGTGCTCCGGGACAGAGCACAGATACGCAGTATTTT.

This chain uses TRBV5-6 with TRBJ2-3; the D is unclear. Germline CDR1 SGHDT, CDR2 YYEEEE. V was pared by 5 bases and J by 0 bases, with 4 bases between. The CDR3 runs 12 residues. The CDR3 DNA follows: TGTGCCAGCAGACAAAGCACAGATACGCAGTATTTT. Its translation is CASRQSTDTQYF. Full variable domain (outside the CDR3, taken from reference TRBV5-6 and TRBJ2-3): DAGVTQSPTHLIKTRGQQVTLRCSPKSGHDTVSWYQQALGQGPQFIFQYYEEEERQRGNFPDRFSGHQFPNYSSELNVNALLLGDSALYLCASRQSTDTQYFGPGTRLTVL.

This clonotype came up a few times. The rearrangement uses TRBV5-6 and TRBJ1-1; 7 nucleotides match TRBD1. V dropped 4 bases and J dropped 1; count of bases not matched to a gene: 10. The CDR3 runs 16 residues. Per germline, CDR1 SGHDT and CDR2 YYEEEE. The CDR3 nucleotides are TGTGCCAGCAGCCCTCGCCGACAGGGCGGGAACACTGAAGCTTTCTTT. Protein: CASSPRRQGGNTEAFF.

This clonotype has at least ten counts. The J gene is TRBJ1-2, the V gene TRBV7-2; D is unresolved. Per the germline V gene, CDR1 is SGHTA and CDR2 is FQGNSA. This CDR3 region has 16 residues. With 5 bases removed from V and 2 bases from J, the gap between germline ends came to 18 bases. The CDR3 is CASSPDAGSPNYGYTF. CDR3 coding DNA: TGTGCCAGCAGCCCGGACGCTGGATCCCCAAACTATGGCTACACCTTC.

The chain has TRBV7-2 and TRBJ2-7; the D is unclear. V was clipped by 5 bases and J by 0 bases, with 17 bases between them. From germline, CDR1 is SGHTA and CDR2 FQGNSA. The CDR3 covers 16 residues. CDR3 in DNA: TGTGCCAGCAGCCTCTGGACCCCAAGAGGCTCCTACGAGCAGTACTTC. Translated: CASSLWTPRGSYEQYF.

This clonotype was seen at least ten times. The CDR3 DNA reads TGCGCCAGCAGCGACGGGCCCGAGAGGTACAATGAGCAGTTCTTC. The encoded protein is CASSDGPERYNEQFF. The V and J genes are TRBV5-1 and TRBJ2-1; the D is unclear. Trimming took 4 bases from V and 4 from J, leaving 15 bases between them. The germline CDR1 and CDR2 sequences are SGHRS and YFSETQ. This CDR3 region has 15 residues.

This rearrangement joins TRBV7-9 to TRBJ1-2, with D tentatively TRBD1 (5 bases). CDR3 size: 14 residues. Germline CDR1 and CDR2: SEHNR and FQNEAQ (reference sequence). V was trimmed by 0 bases and J by 3 bases, leaving 8 bases between them. CDR3 bases: TGTGCCAGCAGCTTAGCGTCAGGGTACTATGGCTACACCTTC. The encoded protein is CASSLASGYYGYTF.

Only a few counts were recorded for this clonotype. The V and J genes are TRBV7-9 and TRBJ2-7; no definite D call. Germline assignment: CDR1 SEHNR and CDR2 FQNEAQ (reference sequence). Trimming left V 5 bases short and J 2 bases short, with 10 bases between. This CDR3 region has 13 residues. The CDR3 DNA sequence: TGTGCCAGCAGCACCCGGACCACCTACGAGCAGTACTTC. Its translation: CASSTRTTYEQYF.

This clonotype was counted only a few times. The V and J genes are TRBV10-3 and TRBJ2-3, with 8 positions matching TRBD1. The CDR3 sequence is 12 residues long. Unmatched junction bases numbered 1, after V lost 5 bases and J lost 6 bases. Germline CDR1 and CDR2: ENHRY and SYGVKD. The CDR3 sequence: CAISRQGDTQYF. CDR3 DNA: TGTGCCATCAGTAGACAGGGGGATACGCAGTATTTT.

The gene calls are TRBV29-1 and TRBJ1-2, with a possible D match to TRBD1 (6 bases). Germline CDR1 reads SQVTM; CDR2 reads ANQGSEA. V was shortened by 6 bases and J by 2 bases, with 10 bases between the two germline ends. This CDR3 contains 12 residues. CDR3 sequence (DNA): TGCAGCGTGGTAACAGGGAACTATGGCTACACCTTC. This codes for CSVVTGNYGYTF. The full variable domain, with the rest looked up from reference TRBV29-1 and TRBJ1-2, is SAVISQKPSRDICQRGTSLTIQCQVDSQVTMMFWYRQQPGQSLTLIATANQGSEATYESGFVIDKFPISRPNLTFSTLTVSNMSPEDSSIYLCSVVTGNYGYTFGSGTRLTVV.

This clonotype was seen many times. This chain links TRBV7-9 with TRBJ2-7; 7 positions match TRBD2. CDR3 length: 16 amino acids. Germline lookup yields CDR1 SEHNR and CDR2 FQNEAQ (reference sequence). The junction had 15 bases not matched to a gene; V was cut back by 5 bases and J by 5 bases. CDR3 DNA: TGTGCCAGCAGCCCCCCGCTTGGACTAGTTCCCAACGAGCAGTACTTC. Residues: CASSPPLGLVPNEQYF.

This clonotype was seen a handful of times. The CDR3 is CASSLGLLAGEVLVYEQYF. CDR3 bases: TGTGCCAGCAGCTTAGGGCTACTAGCGGGAGAGGTGTTGGTCTACGAGCAGTACTTC. The chain is built from TRBV7-9 and TRBJ2-7; 11 bases line up with TRBD2. Trimming at V came to 1 base and at J to 3 bases, leaving 14 bases not matched to a gene. CDR3 length: 19 residues. Germline V gene lookup returns CDR1 SEHNR and CDR2 FQNEAQ (reference sequence). Filled out from reference TRBV7-9 and TRBJ2-7, the complete variable domain reads DTGVSQNPRHKITKRGQNVTFRCDPISEHNRLYWYRQTLGQGPEFLTYFQNEAQLEKSRLLSDRFSAERPKGSFSTLEIQRTEQGDSAMYLCASSLGLLAGEVLVYEQYFGPGTRLTVT.

This clonotype was counted between two and nine times. The chain employs TRBV5-8 and TRBJ1-3; D is unclear. Trimming shortened V by 2 bases and J by 16 bases, and 10 bases separated the two germline ends. Per the germline V gene, CDR1 is SGHTS and CDR2 is YDEGEE. This CDR3 has 10 amino acids. The chain's CDR3 is CASSFGPKYF. The CDR3 nucleotides read TGTGCCAGCAGCTTTGGTCCAAAGTATTTT.

The chain links TRBV7-6 to TRBJ1-1, with D perhaps TRBD1 (5 bases). Germline V lookup: CDR1 SGHVS, CDR2 FNYEAQ. This CDR3 is 15 amino acids long. Trimming stripped 5 bases from V and 5 bases from J, with 18 bases between. CDR3 protein: CASSPGQAMRTEAFF. The CDR3 DNA reads TGTGCCAGCAGCCCAGGGCAAGCCATGAGGACTGAAGCTTTCTTT.

The rearrangement links TRBV25-1 to TRBJ2-4, with D perhaps TRBD1 (6 bases). The V and J ends lost 3 bases and 4 bases respectively, with 19 bases between them. CDR1 and CDR2 (germline): MGHDK, SYGVNS. This CDR3 is 17 amino acids long. In nucleotides, the CDR3 is TGTGCCAGCAGTGACCTTAGACAGGAAGAGGGAAAAAACATTCAGTACTTC. Translating gives CASSDLRQEEGKNIQYF.

This clonotype appeared many times. The chain is built from TRBV5-1 and TRBJ2-5, with 8 bases aligning to TRBD1. V lost 0 bases to trimming and J lost 4 bases; unmatched junction nucleotides: 11. Germline loops: CDR1 SGHRS, CDR2 YFSETQ. The CDR3 runs to 17 residues. The CDR3 reads CASSLVSQGARGETQYF. In DNA, the CDR3 is TGCGCCAGCAGCTTGGTGTCGCAGGGGGCGAGGGGAGAGACCCAGTACTTC.